The 31 T cell receptor beta chains reported below all come from one sample, sequenced in a study of long-term antiretroviral therapy in people with HIV. This was the immunoSEQ v3.0 assay at survey level. Assay used: immunoSEQ multiplex PCR; TCRdb lists only in-frame clones, some missing. This repertoire shows fewer than 20,000 clones, 65% to 85% found once; its top ten account for roughly a sixth. The starting material was unsorted PBMCs, obtained 0.6 years after starting antiretroviral therapy. The origin of the receptors is a woman under 30 with HIV.

This clone was observed a few times. This chain joins TRBV15 and TRBJ1-3; 8 bases line up with TRBD1. The CDR3 runs to 15 residues. Looked up from germline, CDR1 is LNHNV and CDR2 is YYDKDF (reference sequence). Trimming removed 5 bases from V and 2 bases from J; junction bases left unmatched: 5. The CDR3 DNA sequence: TGTGCCACCAGCGGGGACAGGTATGCTGGAAACACCATATATTTT. Residues: CATSGDRYAGNTIYF. The complete variable domain, with remaining parts taken from reference TRBV15 and TRBJ1-3, reads DAMVIQNPRYQVTQFGKPVTLSCSQTLNHNVMYWYQQKSSQAPKLLFHYYDKDFNNEADTPDNFQSRRPNTSFCFLDIRSPGLGDTAMYLCATSGDRYAGNTIYFGEGSWLTVV.

J is TRBJ1-6 and V is TRBV5-6, with D perhaps TRBD1 (5 bases). Looked up from germline, CDR1 is SGHDT and CDR2 is YYEEEE. Trimming took 1 base from V and 6 from J, leaving 14 bases between them. The CDR3 totals 16 residues. The CDR3 coding sequence is TGTGCCAGCAGCTTGATAGTCGGGCAGGGTAATTCACCCCTCCACTTT. This encodes CASSLIVGQGNSPLHF.

The CDR3 DNA follows: TGTGCCAGCAGCTCTACTAGGTACGAGCAGTACTTC. Translation gives CASSSTRYEQYF. The chain employs TRBV5-6 and TRBJ2-7; D is perhaps TRBD2 (5 bases). The germline gives CDR1 SGHDT, CDR2 YYEEEE. V was trimmed by 3 bases and J by 4 bases, leaving 8 bases between them. The length of the CDR3 is 12 residues. The full variable domain, rest sourced from reference TRBV5-6 and TRBJ2-7, is DAGVTQSPTHLIKTRGQQVTLRCSPKSGHDTVSWYQQALGQGPQFIFQYYEEEERQRGNFPDRFSGHQFPNYSSELNVNALLLGDSALYLCASSSTRYEQYFGPGTRLTVT.

This clone was recorded a few times. J is TRBJ1-2 and V is TRBV4-3; D call uncertain. This CDR3 has 13 residues. V lost 1 base and J lost 7, with 10 bases in between. The V gene's germline CDR1 is LGHNA and CDR2 YSLEER. Written as DNA, the CDR3 is TGCGCCAGCAGCCAAGGAACGGGGAGTGGCTACACCTTC. Protein product: CASSQGTGSGYTF.

The genes are TRBV7-9 and TRBJ1-6, with D possibly TRBD1 on 6 matching bases. The V end lost 5 bases, the J end lost 5 bases, and 16 bases lay between the germline ends. Germline V CDR1 and CDR2: SEHNR, FQNEAQ (reference sequence). This CDR3 spans 16 amino acids. The CDR3 is CASSGRTGTNNSPLHF. The CDR3 DNA is TGTGCCAGCAGCGGCAGAACAGGGACGAATAATTCACCCCTCCACTTT.

This clone was detected once. The chain is built from TRBV29-1 and TRBJ2-3; TRBD2 matches at 10 bases. V lost 5 bases to trimming and J lost 6 bases; unmatched junction nucleotides: 8. The germline V gene has CDR1 SQVTM and CDR2 ANQGSEA. The CDR3 has 14 amino acids. The CDR3 bases are TGCAGCGTTACGGTTAGCGGGAGGTCCGATACGCAGTATTTT. Encoded protein: CSVTVSGRSDTQYF.

The rearrangement uses TRBV2 and TRBJ2-7, with 7 bases that match TRBD2. This CDR3 is 13 amino acids long. Unmatched junction bases numbered 8, after V lost 8 bases and J lost 4 bases. CDR1 is SNHLY and CDR2 is FYNNEI in the germline V gene. The CDR3 reads CASHLAAHYEQYF. The DNA of the CDR3 is TGTGCCAGCCATCTAGCGGCCCATTACGAGCAGTACTTC. Full variable domain (remainder filled in from reference TRBV2 and TRBJ2-7): EPEVTQTPSHQVTQMGQEVILRCVPISNHLYFYWYRQILGQKVEFLVSFYNNEISEKSEIFDDQFSVERPDGSNFTLKIRSTKLEDSAMYFCASHLAAHYEQYFGPGTRLTVT.

The chain uses TRBV10-3 and TRBJ2-2; either TRBD1 or TRBD2 may fit D (5 bases each). CDR1 is ENHRY, CDR2 SYGVKD, per germline. V dropped 9 bases and J dropped 4 bases, with 15 bases sitting between them. This CDR3 contains 14 residues. The CDR3 reads CAIQTPGATGELFF. CDR3 in DNA: TGTGCCATTCAGACACCCGGGGCCACCGGGGAGCTGTTTTTT.

The rearrangement joins TRBV5-1 to TRBJ2-5, with D tentatively TRBD1 (7 bases). The germline V gene encodes CDR1 SGHRS and CDR2 YFSETQ. The CDR3 runs to 14 residues. Trimming shortened V by 5 bases and J by 2 bases, and 13 bases separated the two germline ends. The CDR3 sequence: CASRRQGLQETQYF. Written as DNA, the CDR3 is TGCGCCAGCAGAAGACAGGGACTTCAAGAGACCCAGTACTTC. Full variable domain (outside the CDR3, taken from reference TRBV5-1 and TRBJ2-5): KAGVTQTPRYLIKTRGQQVTLSCSPISGHRSVSWYQQTPGQGLQFLFEYFSETQRNKGNFPGRFSGRQFSNSRSEMNVSTLELGDSALYLCASRRQGLQETQYFGPGTRLLVL.

J is TRBJ2-2 and V is TRBV7-8; 9 bases are shared with TRBD2. In germline, CDR1 is SGHVS, CDR2 FQNEAQ. This CDR3 has 16 residues. After removal of 8 bases from V and 6 bases from J, the junction contained 13 bases not matched to a gene. CDR3 protein: CASRQGLAGRAGELFF. In nucleotides, the CDR3 is TGTGCCAGCCGCCAGGGGCTAGCGGGAAGAGCCGGGGAGCTGTTTTTT.

The chain couples TRBV27 to TRBJ2-7; 8 bases map to TRBD2. The CDR3 spans 19 residues. Germline loops: CDR1 MNHEY, CDR2 SMNVEV (reference sequence). The ends lost 2 bases at V and 0 bases at J; junction bases unmatched: 15. This CDR3 reads CASSLRAPRGGPSSYEQYF. The CDR3 DNA sequence: TGTGCCAGCAGTTTACGCGCCCCTCGGGGGGGTCCGAGCTCCTACGAGCAGTACTTC.

J is TRBJ2-5 and V is TRBV6-1; TRBD1 might be the D (5 bases). Germline V gene data show CDR1 as MNHNS and CDR2 as SASEGT. V was clipped by 2 bases and J by 6 bases, with 13 bases between them. The CDR3 contains 14 residues. CDR3 sequence: CASSENPGIQTQYF. In DNA, the CDR3 is TGTGCCAGCAGTGAAAATCCAGGGATACAGACCCAGTACTTC.

This rearrangement joins TRBV6-1 to TRBJ2-7; a possible D gene is TRBD2 (6 bases). Germline CDR1 is MNHNS and CDR2 is SASEGT. CDR3 length: 12 amino acids. V was clipped by 4 bases and J by 3 bases, with 7 bases between them. The CDR3 spells CASSGDFYEQYF. The CDR3, as DNA: TGTGCCAGCAGTGGGGACTTCTACGAGCAGTACTTC.

A few counts support this clone. The genes are TRBV7-2 and TRBJ2-3, with D perhaps TRBD2 (5 bases). The CDR3 consists of 15 residues. V was shortened by 5 bases and J by 1 base, with 13 bases between the two germline ends. From germline, CDR1 is SGHTA and CDR2 FQGNSA. CDR3 amino acids: CASSPDSGGTDTQYF. The CDR3, as DNA: TGTGCCAGCAGCCCGGACTCAGGAGGCACAGATACGCAGTATTTT.

The chain couples TRBV7-9 to TRBJ1-1, with D perhaps TRBD1 (5 bases). CDR1 and CDR2 (germline): SEHNR, FQNEAQ (reference sequence). This CDR3 has 8 residues. V lost 11 bases, J lost 8 bases, and 6 bases lay in between. DNA of the CDR3: TGTGCCGCAGGGGAAGCTTTCTTT. Its translation: CAAGEAFF.

This chain uses TRBV6-5 with TRBJ1-2; D is possibly TRBD1 (6 bases). Trimming pared 0 bases from V and 4 bases from J, leaving 9 bases between. The germline gives CDR1 MNHEY, CDR2 SVGAGI. The CDR3 runs 14 residues. Here the CDR3 reads CASSYSTGAYGYTF. CDR3 DNA sequence: TGTGCCAGCAGTTACTCGACGGGGGCCTATGGCTACACCTTC.

This clone was counted between two and nine times. V and J are TRBV7-4 and TRBJ1-1, with D unresolved. There are 15 residues in the CDR3. Germline V gene sequence: CDR1 SGHVT, CDR2 SQSDAQ. V was trimmed by 3 bases and J by 6 bases, leaving 17 bases between them. In nucleotides, the CDR3 is TGTGCCAGCAGCTTCTACGGGGAGGTTTGGTCTGAAGCTTTCTTT. Its protein is CASSFYGEVWSEAFF.

This chain uses TRBV29-1 with TRBJ1-1, with 8 bases fitting TRBD1. The germline V gene has CDR1 SQVTM and CDR2 ANQGSEA. V lost 6 bases and J lost 1; bases outside the gene matches: 4. The CDR3 is 13 amino acids. The chain's CDR3 is CSVHGQGNTEAFF. DNA for the CDR3: TGCAGCGTCCACGGACAGGGGAACACTGAAGCTTTCTTT. Variable domain in full (rest from reference TRBV29-1 and TRBJ1-1): SAVISQKPSRDICQRGTSLTIQCQVDSQVTMMFWYRQQPGQSLTLIATANQGSEATYESGFVIDKFPISRPNLTFSTLTVSNMSPEDSSIYLCSVHGQGNTEAFFGQGTRLTVV.

V and J are TRBV23-1 and TRBJ1-4, with TRBD1 identical over 7 bases. TRBV23-1 is assigned to the ORF class and has an uncertain function. This CDR3 has 16 residues. J gave up 7 bases and V 2 bases, and 10 bases lay outside the gene matches. CDR3 amino acids: CASSQPRDREAEKLFF. The CDR3 region has the DNA TGCGCCAGCAGTCAACCCCGGGACAGAGAGGCTGAAAAACTGTTTTTT.

CDR3 loop: CASVSLISGNTIYF. In DNA, the CDR3 is TGTGCCAGCGTTTCACTCATCTCTGGAAACACCATATATTTT. The chain carries TRBV27 and TRBJ1-3; no clear D gene. CDR3 length equals 14 residues. V shed 8 bases and J shed 0 bases, with 11 bases lying between them. The germline V gene has CDR1 MNHEY and CDR2 SMNVEV (reference sequence).

V and J are TRBV20-1 and TRBJ2-7; 7 nucleotides agree with TRBD1. Per germline, CDR1 DFQATT and CDR2 SNEGSKA (reference sequence). The J segment lost 3 bases and the V segment lost 5 bases, leaving 1 base of the junction unmatched. The CDR3 covers 11 residues. For the CDR3, the DNA is TGCAGTGCTGGGACAGACTACGAGCAGTACTTC. Translating gives CSAGTDYEQYF.

J is TRBJ2-7 and V is TRBV11-2, with unresolved D. V lost 5 bases and J 2 bases, leaving 16 bases between the germline ends. Germline V gene sequence: CDR1 SGHAT, CDR2 FQNNGV. The CDR3 contains 15 residues. As DNA, the CDR3 is TGTGCCAGCAGCCACAGACGGGTCCAGACCTACGAGCAGTACTTC. Translated, it gives CASSHRRVQTYEQYF.

The chain is built from TRBV12-5 and TRBJ1-1; 7 bases line up with TRBD1. The CDR3 is 17 residues long. Germline V lookup: CDR1 LGHNT, CDR2 FRNRAP. J lost 3 bases, V lost 0 bases, and 10 bases had no gene match. Here the CDR3 reads CASGLVQKIGGHTEAFF. In DNA, the CDR3 is TGTGCTAGTGGTTTGGTACAAAAAATAGGGGGCCACACTGAAGCTTTCTTT.

As DNA, the CDR3 is TGTGCCAGTAGTATGGGACGGAACAATCAGCCCCAGCATTTT. Amino acid sequence: CASSMGRNNQPQHF. The rearrangement uses TRBV19 and TRBJ1-5; weak D call: TRBD1 (5 bases). Germline V gene data show CDR1 as LNHDA and CDR2 as SQIVND (reference sequence). The V end lost 3 bases, the J end lost 3 bases, and 9 bases lay between the germline ends. This CDR3 contains 14 residues.

The chain is built from TRBV5-1 and TRBJ1-1; 11 nucleotides match TRBD1. V shed 0 bases and J 9 bases; nucleotides not matched to a gene: 13. Germline CDR1 SGHRS, CDR2 YFSETQ. The CDR3 totals 17 residues. DNA for the CDR3: TGCGCCAGCAGCTTGGCAGGACAGGGGGCAGCGGAGCCCCAAGCTTTCTTT. The encoded protein is CASSLAGQGAAEPQAFF.

This clone was found a few times. This chain joins TRBV29-1 and TRBJ1-3; D not certain. This CDR3 has 15 amino acids. V was clipped by 4 bases and J by 0 bases, with 13 bases between them. Germline V gives CDR1 SQVTM, CDR2 ANQGSEA. The CDR3 DNA is TGCAGCGTTGTAGGCGGCTCCAACTCTGGAAACACCATATATTTT. Protein sequence: CSVVGGSNSGNTIYF. Based on the CDR3 plus reference TRBV29-1 and TRBJ1-3, the full variable domain is SAVISQKPSRDICQRGTSLTIQCQVDSQVTMMFWYRQQPGQSLTLIATANQGSEATYESGFVIDKFPISRPNLTFSTLTVSNMSPEDSSIYLCSVVGGSNSGNTIYFGEGSWLTVV.

This chain uses TRBV12-2 with TRBJ1-1. TRBV12-2 is a pseudogene locus. This CDR3 has 15 amino acids. Here the CDR3 DNA reads TGTGCAAGTCGGGTATACTCCGGGTTTTCGAGAAACGCTTTCTTT. Encoded protein: CASRVYSGFSRNAFF.

V usage is TRBV6-5 and J usage is TRBJ2-1, with D unresolved. There are 13 residues in the CDR3. The germline gives CDR1 MNHEY, CDR2 SVGAGI. Trimming removed 2 bases at V and 8 bases at J, with 10 bases between. CDR3 sequence reads: CASSYGKLDEQFF. The CDR3 bases are TGTGCCAGCAGTTACGGCAAATTAGATGAGCAGTTCTTC.

V is TRBV5-4 and J is TRBJ2-7; TRBD2 matches 7 bases. Germline trimming cut 0 bases from V and 7 bases from J; bases unmatched to any gene: 7. The CDR3 sequence is 14 residues long. In germline, CDR1 is SGHNT, CDR2 YYREEE (reference sequence). This chain's CDR3 is CASSLERGGLEQYF. The CDR3 nucleotides read TGTGCCAGCAGCTTGGAGCGGGGAGGTTTGGAGCAGTACTTC.

The chain couples TRBV10-3 to TRBJ1-5; a possible D gene is TRBD1 (6 bases). The V and J ends lost 8 bases and 2 bases respectively, with 13 bases between them. Per germline, CDR1 ENHRY and CDR2 SYGVKD. The CDR3 length is 14 residues. The CDR3 loop is CAIGQSQGNQPQHF. As DNA, the CDR3 is TGTGCCATCGGACAGTCTCAGGGCAATCAGCCCCAGCATTTT.

This chain connects TRBV6-1 to TRBJ2-7; the match to TRBD1 covers 8 bases. V was pared by 4 bases and J by 3 bases, with 11 bases of the junction left unmatched. The CDR3 has 16 residues. Looked up from germline, CDR1 is MNHNS and CDR2 is SASEGT. CDR3: CASSGLAGTGHYEQYF. In DNA, the CDR3 is TGTGCCAGCAGTGGACTTGCCGGGACAGGTCACTACGAGCAGTACTTC.